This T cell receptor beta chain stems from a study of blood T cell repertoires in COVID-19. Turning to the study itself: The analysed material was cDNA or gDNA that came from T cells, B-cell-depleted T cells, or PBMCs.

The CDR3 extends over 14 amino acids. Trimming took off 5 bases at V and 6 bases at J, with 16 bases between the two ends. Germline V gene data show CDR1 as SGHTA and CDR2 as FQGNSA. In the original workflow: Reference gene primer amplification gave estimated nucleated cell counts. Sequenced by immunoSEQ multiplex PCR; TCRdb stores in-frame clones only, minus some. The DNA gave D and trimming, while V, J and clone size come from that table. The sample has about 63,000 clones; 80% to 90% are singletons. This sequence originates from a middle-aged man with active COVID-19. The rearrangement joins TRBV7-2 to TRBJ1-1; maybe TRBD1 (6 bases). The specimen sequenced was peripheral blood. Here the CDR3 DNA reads TGTGCCAGCAGCCCCCAGGGGTGGGGCGCTGAAGCTTTCTTT. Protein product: CASSPQGWGAEAFF. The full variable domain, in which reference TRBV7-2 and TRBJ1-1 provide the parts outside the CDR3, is GAGVSQSPSNKVTEKGKDVELRCDPISGHTALYWYRQSLGQGLEFLIYFQGNSAPDKSGLPSDRFSAERTGGSVSTLTIQRTQQEDSAVYLCASSPQGWGAEAFFGQGTRLTVV.